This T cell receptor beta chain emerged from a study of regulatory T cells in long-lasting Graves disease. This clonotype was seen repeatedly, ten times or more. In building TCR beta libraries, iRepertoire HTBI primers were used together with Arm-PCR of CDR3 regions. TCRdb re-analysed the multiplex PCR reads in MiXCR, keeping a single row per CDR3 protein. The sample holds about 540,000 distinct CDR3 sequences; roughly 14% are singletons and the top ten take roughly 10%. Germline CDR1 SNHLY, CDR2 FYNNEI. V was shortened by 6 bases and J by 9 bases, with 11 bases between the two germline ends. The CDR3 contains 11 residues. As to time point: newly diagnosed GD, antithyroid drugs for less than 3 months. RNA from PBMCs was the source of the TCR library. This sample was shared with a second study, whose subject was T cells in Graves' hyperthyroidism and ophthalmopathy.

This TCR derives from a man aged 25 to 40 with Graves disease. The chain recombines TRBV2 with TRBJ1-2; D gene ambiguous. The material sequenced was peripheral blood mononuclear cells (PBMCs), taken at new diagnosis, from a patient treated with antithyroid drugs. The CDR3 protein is CASSVGYSYTF. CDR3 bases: TGTGCCAGCAGCGTGGGGTATAGCTACACCTTC.